Detailed here is one TCR beta chain. PCR used 60 Vbeta primers and 13 Jbeta primers. Profiled with immunoSEQ multiplex PCR; TCRdb holds only in-frame clones, not every one. Of about 94,000 clones listed, approximately 77% are singletons. The data belong to a study of cytomegalovirus exposure and HLA in healthy donors. The CDR3 runs 14 residues. Deletions cut 7 bases from V and 6 bases from J, with 19 bases between. CDR1 is SEHNR and CDR2 is FQNEAQ in the germline V gene (reference sequence). The sample taken for sequencing was PBMCs. This chain uses TRBV7-9 with TRBJ2-7; D possibly corresponds to TRBD2 (6 bases). This TCR came from a human donor in good health. CDR3 sequence reads: CASTYHSLGGEQYF. The CDR3 nucleotides read TGTGCCAGCACCTACCATTCGCTGGGAGGCGAGCAGTACTTC.